Described below is a single TCR beta chain sequence and its context. Germline values: CDR1 MGHRA, CDR2 YSYEKL. The CDR3 contains 14 residues. With 5 bases clipped from V and 7 bases from J, the junction kept 6 bases outside the gene matches. This record comes from a study of blood T cell repertoires in COVID-19. Study in general: T cells, B-cell-depleted T cells, or PBMCs provided the cDNA or gDNA that served as material.

Study members were between about 18 and 100 years old and lived in approximately 25 US regions. Under the authors' procedure: The authors estimated nucleated cell counts from reference gene primer amplification. Measured with immunoSEQ multiplex PCR; TCRdb has only the in-frame clones, and not every one. V, J and clone size derive from that table, while D and trimming were established from the DNA sequence. The table includes roughly 170,000 clones, around 80% detected once. This clonotype was obtained from a woman aged 45-60 years who had recovered from COVID-19. Material: PBMCs or T cells enriched from blood (not recorded which). This rearrangement joins TRBV4-1 to TRBJ2-7, with TRBD1 matching 12 bases. In DNA, the CDR3 is TGCGCCAGCAGCTTAAGGGACAGGGGGCAAGAGCAGTACTTC. Translation gives CASSLRDRGQEQYF.